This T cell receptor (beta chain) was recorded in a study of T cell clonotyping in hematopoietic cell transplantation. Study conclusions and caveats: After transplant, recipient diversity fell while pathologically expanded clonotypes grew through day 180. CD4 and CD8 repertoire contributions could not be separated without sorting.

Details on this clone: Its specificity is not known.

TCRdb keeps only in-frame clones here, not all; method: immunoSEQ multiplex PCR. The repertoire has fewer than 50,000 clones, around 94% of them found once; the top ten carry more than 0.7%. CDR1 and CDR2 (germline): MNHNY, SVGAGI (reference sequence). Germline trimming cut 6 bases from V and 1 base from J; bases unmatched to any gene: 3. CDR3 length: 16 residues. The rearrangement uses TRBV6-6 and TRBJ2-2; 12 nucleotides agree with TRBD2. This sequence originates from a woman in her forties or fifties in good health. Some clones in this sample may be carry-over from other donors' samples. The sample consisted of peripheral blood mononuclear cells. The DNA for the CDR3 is TGTGCCAGCAGCAGGACTAGCGGGGAGAACACCGGGGAGCTGTTTTTT. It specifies CASSRTSGENTGELFF.